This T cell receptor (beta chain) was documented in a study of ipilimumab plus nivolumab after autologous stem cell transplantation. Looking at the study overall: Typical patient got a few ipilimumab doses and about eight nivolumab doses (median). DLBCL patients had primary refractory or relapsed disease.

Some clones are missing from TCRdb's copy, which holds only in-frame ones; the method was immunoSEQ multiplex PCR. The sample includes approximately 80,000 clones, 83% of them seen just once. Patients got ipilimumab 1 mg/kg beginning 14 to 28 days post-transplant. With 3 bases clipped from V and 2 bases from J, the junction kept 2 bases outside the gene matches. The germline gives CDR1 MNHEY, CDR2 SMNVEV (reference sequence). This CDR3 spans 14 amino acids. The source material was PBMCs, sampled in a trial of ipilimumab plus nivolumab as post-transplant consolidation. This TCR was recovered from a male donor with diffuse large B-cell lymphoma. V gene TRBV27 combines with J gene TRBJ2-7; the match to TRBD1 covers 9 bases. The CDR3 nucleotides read TGTGCCAGCAGTTTGGGACAGGGCGCCTACGAGCAGTACTTC. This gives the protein CASSLGQGAYEQYF.